A single TCR beta chain is shown here with its context. This receptor's antigen is unknown. Nothing much larger sits one base from this clone, and base qualities are not available. CDR1 and CDR2 are drawn from the germline V gene (reference sequence): LNHDA, SQIVND. The CDR3 goes from the cysteine to the phenylalanine over 15 residues. Kept here is only the CDR3 DNA, which spans 45 bases and is read in frame from base 1. Trimming removed 4 bases from V and 6 bases from J; the gene matches leave 8 bases unexplained. These data belong to a study of blood T cell repertoires in COVID-19 (dated by TCRdb to about 2020). Regarding the research as a whole: Samples from collaborators originated in the United States, Italy and Spain and spanned both the acute and convalescent phases of COVID-19. The prospective study material was composed of cDNA or gDNA derived from T cells, B-cell-depleted T cells, or PBMCs. Subjects who had been exposed to COVID-19, were actively infected with it, or had recovered from it provided the deeply sampled blood TCRbeta repertoires that made up the dataset. The repertoires were released in a freely available public database intended as a resource for research on the immune response to SARS-CoV-2. The samples were drawn from the first 160 participants of the ongoing ImmuneRACE study and from 1,254 subjects provided by 6 global collaborators. Nearly every sample came with metadata listing a de-identified subject ID, COVID-19 status, age in years and sex. Where HLA class I and class II types were available, the types were taken from metadata supplied by the sample provider, not from assay-based typing. What the study reported, not specific to this receptor: The amount of clinical and demographic metadata varied by source and participant and was provided uncurated.

TCRbeta CDR3 regions were amplified from genomic DNA by means of the immunoSEQ Assay, a bias-controlled multiplex PCR. Turning to the authors' computational methods: Within the assay, amplification of reference gene primers was used to estimate how many nucleated cells each sample contained. Sequence reads were collapsed and filtered to measure the absolute abundance of every unique TCRbeta CDR3 rearrangement. For each sample, productive Simpson clonality was calculated by taking the square root of Simpson's diversity index across productive rearrangements. In TCRdb, the immuneACCESS table is reduced to in-frame sequences with V and J assigned. These tables do not hold every clone; where another copy was compared, an unresolved V gene accounts for under half, and the others remain unexplained. The V and J calls and clone size are taken from that table; D and trimming were inferred from the DNA. This sample is represented by under 200,000 clones; about nine tenths of them were singletons. The ten largest clones capture around 24% of the sample.

Each collaborating institution followed its own protocols to collect whole blood in K2EDTA tubes. For TCRbeta analysis, collaborator samples were shipped as frozen whole blood, as isolated PBMCs, or as DNA extracted from either sample type. This receptor chain uses TRBV19 and TRBJ1-2, with TRBD1 matching 10 junction bases. This clonotype was obtained from a man in his 60s with acute or convalescent COVID-19. The sequencing sample was made of peripheral blood. The CDR3 region: CASSTPGQGKDGYTF. The sequenced DNA: TGTGCCAGTAGTACGCCGGGACAGGGGAAAGATGGCTACACCTTC.